One TCR beta chain is described in this entry. This clone's antigen is unknown. Base quality data are lacking; no much larger clone is found one base away. This sample was included in a study of blood T cell repertoires in COVID-19 (dated by TCRdb to 2020 to 2021). Study-wide context: Samples from collaborators originated in the United States, Italy and Spain and spanned both the acute and convalescent phases of COVID-19. The prospective study material was composed of cDNA or gDNA derived from T cells, B-cell-depleted T cells, or PBMCs. Subjects who had been exposed to COVID-19, were actively infected with it, or had recovered from it provided the deeply sampled blood TCRbeta repertoires that made up the dataset. A freely available public database, intended as a resource for researchers studying the immune response to SARS-CoV-2, is where the repertoires were released. Samples came from the ongoing ImmuneRACE study (first 160 participants) plus 1,254 subjects from 6 global collaborators. A de-identified subject ID, COVID-19 status, age in years and sex were almost always included in the sample metadata. Where HLA class I and class II types were available, the types were taken from metadata supplied by the sample provider, not from assay-based typing. Results and caveats for the whole study, not just this receptor: The amount of clinical and demographic metadata varied by source and participant and was provided uncurated.

TCRbeta CDR3 regions were amplified from genomic DNA using the immunoSEQ Assay, a bias-controlled multiplex PCR. The paper's processing steps were these. The number of nucleated cells in each sample was estimated by amplification of reference gene primers within the assay. To quantify the absolute abundance of each unique TCRbeta CDR3 rearrangement, sequence reads were collapsed and filtered. For each sample, productive Simpson clonality was calculated by taking the square root of Simpson's diversity index across productive rearrangements. TCRdb provides this immuneACCESS table in a form limited to in-frame rearrangements. Some clones are lacking; in checked studies, under half of them reflect an unresolved V gene, and why the rest are absent is not known. D and trimming come from the DNA, and the V and J calls and clone size come from that table. The sample records 95,000 to 120,000 clones, approximately 81% of which are singletons. Together, the top ten hold about an eighth of the sample.

Each collaborating institution followed its own protocols to collect whole blood in K2EDTA tubes. For TCRbeta analysis, collaborators shipped samples in one of three forms: frozen whole blood, isolated PBMCs, or DNA extracted from either of those sample types. The receptor was derived from a human donor in a cohort sampled during active COVID-19. What was sequenced was peripheral blood.

The DNA is TGTGCCAGTAGGGACAGGTCTATCGAAGCTTTCTTT. It is translated as CASRDRSIEAFF. This sequence uses TRBV19 and TRBJ1-1, and 7 junctional nucleotides match TRBD1. The germline V gene (reference sequence) sets CDR1 to LNHDA and CDR2 to SQIVND. The CDR3 holds 12 amino acids from the cysteine to the phenylalanine. CDR3 DNA is the only sequence kept; it has 36 bases, read in frame from the first base. V trim: 6 bases; J trim: 8 bases; unmatched bases: 6.